The source of this T cell receptor (beta chain) is a study of cytomegalovirus exposure and HLA in healthy donors. Overall study: T cells numbering about 179 million yielded roughly 120 million unique TCR beta sequences in an earlier analysis. HLA-typed donors were the source of about 85 million unique TCRs, which an early data release held. General observations from the study: Per published reports, the classifier diagnosed cytomegalovirus status with high specificity and sensitivity. Among CMV-associated TCR beta chains, most appeared HLA-restricted in a later analysis.

The CDR3 consists of 13 residues. The germline V gene has CDR1 GTSNPN and CDR2 SVGIG (reference sequence). Trimming removed 2 bases at V and 3 bases at J, with 10 bases between. The PCR ran on 60 Vbeta and 13 Jbeta primers. Sequencing was performed with immunoSEQ multiplex PCR; in TCRdb, only in-frame clones are kept and a portion is missing. This sample has about 61,000 clones; more than 80% occur once, and the top ten carry 1.5%. For this clone: Its matching antigen is unknown.

Specimen: PBMCs. This sequence joins TRBV30 and TRBJ1-1, with D perhaps matching TRBD1 (5 bases). The sequence was obtained from a man aged 25 to 40 in good health and CMV-seropositive. DNA of the CDR3: TGTGCCTGGAGTTCCGGGGGGTACACTGAAGCTTTCTTT. Protein sequence: CAWSSGGYTEAFF.